Shown below are 8 T cell receptor beta chains from a single sample sequenced in a study of CD4 T cells in relation to SARS-CoV-2 and coronaviruses. Unexposed donor CD4+ T cells date from 2011-2018, before the COVID-19 pandemic. CD4+ T cells were isolated from the cells after 10 days of culture. No antigen has been identified for these receptors. Here immunoSEQ multiplex PCR was the method, and the copy in TCRdb shows in-frame clones only, minus some. The sample yields approximately 30,000 clones, about 70% seen once. Specimen: CD4+ T cells from PBMCs, cultured in vitro. These receptor sequences come from a human donor in good health.

This clone was seen only a few times. This sequence joins TRBV7-8 and TRBJ2-1; perhaps TRBD1 as D (6 bases). CDR1 and CDR2 (germline): SGHVS, FQNEAQ. Trimming removed 5 bases at V and 9 bases at J, with 26 bases between. The CDR3 consists of 17 residues. CDR3 DNA: TGTGCCAGCAGCGATCCGACGAAGGTAGGGGGATCGGGTGAGCAGTTCTTC. Amino acid sequence: CASSDPTKVGGSGEQFF.

The chain has TRBV19 and TRBJ2-7; 7 bases line up with TRBD2. V shed 3 bases and J 10 bases; nucleotides not matched to a gene: 6. The CDR3 spans 12 residues. Germline lookup yields CDR1 LNHDA and CDR2 SQIVND (reference sequence). The DNA for the CDR3 is TGTGCCAGTAGTATCGCGGGGAGGGGCCAGTACTTC. Residues: CASSIAGRGQYF.

This chain connects TRBV19 to TRBJ1-5; D is uncertain. The CDR3 has 14 amino acids. Per germline, CDR1 LNHDA and CDR2 SQIVND (reference sequence). Trimming took off 7 bases at V and 0 bases at J, with 10 bases between the two ends. CDR3 loop: CASNHANSNQPQHF. The CDR3 DNA follows: TGTGCCAGTAACCACGCCAATAGCAATCAGCCCCAGCATTTT.

The J gene is TRBJ1-3, the V gene TRBV19, with D possibly matching TRBD1 (6 bases). The V and J ends lost 5 bases and 1 base respectively, with 15 bases between them. CDR1 and CDR2 from the germline V gene are LNHDA and SQIVND (reference sequence). The CDR3 sequence is 16 residues long. CDR3 DNA: TGTGCCAGTAGTGGGAACAGGGTATCGTCTGGAAACACCATATATTTT. Its protein is CASSGNRVSSGNTIYF.

V is TRBV5-1 and J is TRBJ1-4; TRBD1 might be the D (5 bases). Germline V gives CDR1 SGHRS, CDR2 YFSETQ. V was shortened by 4 bases and J by 3 bases, with 10 bases between the two germline ends. CDR3 length equals 14 residues. CDR3 protein: CASSGGEANEKLFF. The CDR3 nucleotides are TGCGCCAGCAGCGGGGGGGAAGCTAATGAAAAACTGTTTTTT.

The rearrangement links TRBV7-9 to TRBJ2-7, with D hard to call. V gave up 1 base and J gave up 2 bases, with 12 bases separating them. The CDR3 length is 15 residues. In germline, CDR1 is SEHNR, CDR2 FQNEAQ (reference sequence). The CDR3 bases are TGTGCCAGCAGCTTAGGGACCCGACCACCCTACGAGCAGTACTTC. Protein: CASSLGTRPPYEQYF.

The chain joins TRBV13 to TRBJ1-5; no reliable D call. This CDR3 spans 12 amino acids. Per germline, CDR1 PRHDT and CDR2 FYEKMQ (reference sequence). V was cut by 3 bases and J by 7 bases, with 7 bases left in between. The CDR3 DNA reads TGTGCCAGCAGCTTCTTGGGGCAGCCCCAGCATTTT. It yields the protein CASSFLGQPQHF.

This clone was counted only a few times. This rearrangement joins TRBV7-8 to TRBJ1-1, with a possible D match to TRBD1 (5 bases). The V gene lost 0 bases and the J gene lost 1 base, with 9 bases spanning the gap. CDR1 SGHVS and CDR2 FQNEAQ come from the germline V gene. The CDR3 extends over 15 amino acids. The CDR3 loop reads CASSLAIGANTEAFF. CDR3 nucleotides: TGTGCCAGCAGCTTAGCGATAGGGGCGAACACTGAAGCTTTCTTT.